This T cell receptor beta chain stems from a study of OX40 agonist ivuxolimab in advanced cancers. Across the study: Of the patients, three showed partial responses, one with hepatocellular carcinoma and two with cutaneous melanoma. Regarding the study as a whole: There was clonal expansion of CD4+ and CD8+ blood T cells by week 6 at 0.1 to 3.0 mg/kg.

Here immunoSEQ multiplex PCR was the method, and the copy in TCRdb shows in-frame clones only, minus some. The sample carries about 62,000 clones, 70% to 85% recorded once. In regard to this clone: Its specificity is not known.

The sequence was collected from an adult with an advanced solid tumor such as melanoma, head and neck, liver or kidney cancer. The sample here was CD4+ or CD8+ T cells sorted from blood, taken in a trial of the OX40 agonist ivuxolimab.

The DNA of the CDR3 is TGCAGCGTTTGGTCACTGCGTGGCTACACCTTC. Its translation is CSVWSLRGYTF. The chain couples TRBV29-1 to TRBJ1-2, with D unresolved. The CDR3 loop spans 11 amino acids. Germline CDR1 and CDR2: SQVTM and ANQGSEA. V lost 5 bases, J lost 7 bases, and 11 bases lay in between.